The entry that follows covers one TCR beta chain sequence. Antigen: not known. Time point meaning: cycle 4 day 1 (C4D1), after less than 7 weeks of nivolumab. All patients experienced relapse after autologous stem cell transplantation, and brentuximab vedotin exposure was variable. CDR1 and CDR2 (germline): SGDLS, YYNGEE. The V gene lost 0 bases and the J gene lost 7 bases, with 13 bases spanning the gap. The length of the CDR3 is 14 residues. The protocol was immunoSEQ multiplex PCR, while the TCRdb copy is restricted to in-frame clones and leaves out a portion. The repertoire holds about 21,000 clones, with 60% to 75% as singletons. The sample originates from a study of PD-1 blockade in classical Hodgkin lymphoma. Regarding the study as a whole: Repertoire differences lack defined causes, possibly disease activity or prior therapy. Diminished baseline TCR diversity has been reported in newly diagnosed patients relative to healthy donors.

The origin of this receptor is a human donor with classical Hodgkin lymphoma. Sample: peripheral blood mononuclear cells (PBMCs), taken before the fourth cycle of nivolumab. The chain combines TRBV9 with TRBJ2-5; tentative D call: TRBD2 (5 bases). The CDR3 reads CASSVGEGRATQYF. CDR3 sequence (DNA): TGTGCCAGCAGCGTAGGAGAGGGAAGGGCGACCCAGTACTTC. Using reference TRBV9 and TRBJ2-5 for the parts outside the CDR3, the full variable domain is DSGVTQTPKHLITATGQRVTLRCSPRSGDLSVYWYQQSLDQGLQFLIQYYNGEERAKGNILERFSAQQFPDLHSELNLSSLELGDSALYFCASSVGEGRATQYFGPGTRLLVL.